These T cell receptor beta chains were read from a single sample in a study of cytomegalovirus exposure and HLA in healthy donors. TCRdb's table, derived via immunoSEQ multiplex PCR, lists solely in-frame clones and lacks some. Among some 69,000 clones, more than 60% were seen once, and the ten largest hold roughly 15%. The sequencing input was PBMCs. All receptors come from a male donor in good health and CMV-seropositive. Each CDR3 is given without its conserved first and last residue. Fields, in order: D gene, clone size, J gene, V gene, CDR3 protein. The D gene is left open where the match is weak. Only part of the rows carry a size: once, few, many, or a class if the clone is expanded.

d_call: TRBD1; clone_size: -; j_call: -; v_call: TRBV29-1; cdr3_aa: SVLGQGNEQY
d_call: -; clone_size: -; j_call: TRBJ1-1; v_call: TRBV6-1; cdr3_aa: ASRLTQGKVAF
d_call: -; clone_size: -; j_call: TRBJ1-1; v_call: TRBV14; cdr3_aa: ASSQAWSGNTEAF
d_call: -; clone_size: -; j_call: TRBJ1-1; v_call: TRBV5-4; cdr3_aa: ASSLFFPNTEAF
d_call: -; clone_size: -; j_call: TRBJ2-7; v_call: TRBV11-3; cdr3_aa: ASSLLNEQY
d_call: -; clone_size: -; j_call: TRBJ2-3; v_call: TRBV5-6; cdr3_aa: ASSTQGAARTDTQY
d_call: -; clone_size: -; j_call: TRBJ2-7; v_call: TRBV13; cdr3_aa: ASSLRTNYEQY
d_call: -; clone_size: -; j_call: TRBJ1-4; v_call: TRBV5-1; cdr3_aa: ASSFAGVATNEKLF
d_call: TRBD1; clone_size: -; j_call: TRBJ2-7; v_call: TRBV6-1; cdr3_aa: ASSGLGTDLFYEQY
d_call: TRBD2; clone_size: -; j_call: TRBJ2-4; v_call: TRBV6-1; cdr3_aa: ASSETSGLAKNIQY
d_call: TRBD1; clone_size: -; j_call: TRBJ2-7; v_call: TRBV18; cdr3_aa: ASSPLGQGYYEQY
d_call: -; clone_size: many; j_call: TRBJ1-4; v_call: TRBV6-6; cdr3_aa: ASGAPNEKLF
d_call: TRBD2; clone_size: -; j_call: TRBJ2-2; v_call: TRBV27; cdr3_aa: ASRPLAGAVELF
d_call: -; clone_size: -; j_call: TRBJ2-7; v_call: TRBV5-1; cdr3_aa: ASSLEGGPIYEQY
d_call: TRBD1; clone_size: -; j_call: TRBJ1-1; v_call: TRBV6-1; cdr3_aa: ASSERGTGKNTEAF
d_call: -; clone_size: few; j_call: TRBJ1-2; v_call: TRBV27; cdr3_aa: ASTPAGFGYGYT
d_call: -; clone_size: -; j_call: TRBJ2-5; v_call: TRBV7-3; cdr3_aa: ASSLVGGETQY
d_call: -; clone_size: -; j_call: TRBJ2-1; v_call: TRBV7-2; cdr3_aa: ASSLAAGEQF
d_call: -; clone_size: -; j_call: TRBJ1-2; v_call: TRBV19; cdr3_aa: ATENGNYGYT
d_call: -; clone_size: -; j_call: TRBJ1-1; v_call: TRBV30; cdr3_aa: AWSGKSTGNTEAF
d_call: -; clone_size: -; j_call: TRBJ2-5; v_call: TRBV9; cdr3_aa: ASSVGGTRETQY
d_call: -; clone_size: -; j_call: TRBJ1-5; v_call: TRBV7-6; cdr3_aa: ASSPKAAYSNQPQH
d_call: -; clone_size: -; j_call: TRBJ1-1; v_call: TRBV7-6; cdr3_aa: ASSPGSGPTEAF
d_call: -; clone_size: once; j_call: TRBJ1-2; v_call: TRBV11-2; cdr3_aa: ASSRENYGYT
d_call: -; clone_size: once; j_call: TRBJ2-4; v_call: TRBV5-6; cdr3_aa: ASSLFDRENIQY
d_call: -; clone_size: -; j_call: TRBJ2-5; v_call: TRBV9; cdr3_aa: ASSARLAQETQY
d_call: -; clone_size: -; j_call: TRBJ2-6; v_call: TRBV18; cdr3_aa: ASSPLEQAGANVLT
d_call: -; clone_size: -; j_call: TRBJ2-7; v_call: TRBV5-1; cdr3_aa: ASSFTGYEQY
d_call: TRBD1; clone_size: -; j_call: TRBJ1-4; v_call: TRBV30; cdr3_aa: AWSVLGQGGEKLF
d_call: -; clone_size: -; j_call: TRBJ2-7; v_call: TRBV7-9; cdr3_aa: ASSFYTQGLSEQY
d_call: TRBD2; clone_size: -; j_call: TRBJ2-3; v_call: TRBV2; cdr3_aa: ASNVGGEWVTDTQY
d_call: TRBD2; clone_size: -; j_call: TRBJ2-3; v_call: TRBV11-2; cdr3_aa: ASSFSWLAGGLDTQY
d_call: TRBD2; clone_size: -; j_call: TRBJ2-2; v_call: TRBV7-3; cdr3_aa: ASSLSAGLATGELF
d_call: -; clone_size: -; j_call: TRBJ2-2; v_call: TRBV6-6; cdr3_aa: ASSYTSDTGELF
d_call: TRBD2; clone_size: -; j_call: TRBJ2-7; v_call: TRBV5-3; cdr3_aa: ARAEVAGEEQY
d_call: -; clone_size: -; j_call: TRBJ1-1; v_call: TRBV11-2; cdr3_aa: ASSLDAWSEAF
d_call: -; clone_size: once; j_call: TRBJ1-1; v_call: TRBV30; cdr3_aa: AWSVRDIRFGEAF
d_call: -; clone_size: -; j_call: TRBJ2-3; v_call: TRBV5-1; cdr3_aa: ASSPTRQRSTDTQY
d_call: TRBD2; clone_size: few; j_call: TRBJ2-2; v_call: TRBV5-1; cdr3_aa: ASSWGLAITGELF
d_call: -; clone_size: -; j_call: TRBJ1-5; v_call: TRBV6-6; cdr3_aa: ASSYDSGQPQH
d_call: -; clone_size: -; j_call: TRBJ2-7; v_call: TRBV14; cdr3_aa: ASSPSPRGSYEQY
d_call: -; clone_size: -; j_call: TRBJ2-7; v_call: TRBV5-1; cdr3_aa: ASRRLEALGSYEQY
d_call: -; clone_size: -; j_call: TRBJ2-7; v_call: TRBV2; cdr3_aa: ASSVAGYEQY